The source of this T cell receptor (beta chain) is a study of T cells after yellow fever vaccination. TCRdb re-analysed the 5' RACE reads in MiXCR, keeping a single row per CDR3 protein. The sample yields some 63,000 distinct CDR3 sequences, approximately 8% seen once. This clonotype was seen a handful of times. What it binds is not known. Broader study findings: Among all clonotypes, a small share was observed in both CD4 and CD8 compartments.

This TCR derives from a man aged 25 to 45 who received the YFV17D yellow fever vaccine. This sample comprised CD8+ T cells sorted from PBMCs, obtained 15 days after the yellow fever booster vaccination.

The chain's CDR3 is CAFSLAVSYEQYF. In DNA, the CDR3 is TGTGCCTTCTCATTAGCGGTCTCCTACGAGCAGTACTTC. V usage is TRBV30 and J usage is TRBJ2-7; TRBD2 is a possible D gene (6 bases). Germline lookup yields CDR1 GTSNPN and CDR2 SVGIG (reference sequence). The CDR3 spans 13 residues. With 7 bases removed from V and 0 bases from J, the gap between germline ends came to 13 bases. The whole variable domain, filled in from reference TRBV30 and TRBJ2-7, reads SQTIHQWPATLVQPVGSPLSLECTVEGTSNPNLYWYRQAAGRGLQLLFYSVGIGQISSEVPQNLSASRPQDRQFILSSKKLLLSDSGFYLCAFSLAVSYEQYFGPGTRLTVT.